Detailed here is one T cell receptor beta chain. The primer mix had 60 Vbeta and 13 Jbeta primers. This table comes from immunoSEQ multiplex PCR, and its TCRdb copy is limited to in-frame clones, with some not included. Among more than 130,000 clones listed, about 86% were seen once. The CDR3 has 15 residues. The germline CDR1 and CDR2 sequences are KGHSH and LQKENI. V shed 6 bases and J shed 5 bases, with 16 bases lying between them. The data belong to a study of cytomegalovirus exposure and HLA in healthy donors. The receptor was isolated from a middle-aged man in good health and CMV-seropositive. Sample: PBMCs. The chain carries TRBV18 and TRBJ1-4; the D is unclear. Here the CDR3 DNA reads TGTGCCAGCTCCCAAAACCCAGGTTTCAATGAAAAACTGTTTTTT. Encoded protein: CASSQNPGFNEKLFF. The whole variable domain, filled in from reference TRBV18 and TRBJ1-4, reads NAGVMQNPRHLVRRRGQEARLRCSPMKGHSHVYWYRQLPEEGLKFMVYLQKENIIDESGMPKERFSAEFPKEGPSILRIQQVVRGDSAAYFCASSQNPGFNEKLFFGSGTQLSVL.